This T cell receptor (beta chain) comes out of a study of blood T cell repertoires in COVID-19. Methods used by the authors: Reference gene primers were amplified, and this amplification served to estimate nucleated cell counts. Only in-frame clones appear in the TCRdb table, and some are missing; sequencing was by immunoSEQ multiplex PCR. V, J and clone size are taken as reported in that table, and D and trimming were inferred from the DNA itself. This table holds 260,000 or so clones, about four fifths found once. V lost 4 bases and J lost 4; bases outside the gene matches: 2. The CDR3 spans 13 residues. Germline V gives CDR1 SGHRS, CDR2 YFSETQ. People in the exposed group encountered a COVID-19 case within 2 weeks before entering the study.

Sequenced material: PBMCs or T cells enriched from blood (not recorded which). This chain connects TRBV5-1 to TRBJ1-1; 9 bases match TRBD1. This receptor was obtained from a woman aged 40 to 49 who had been exposed to COVID-19. The CDR3 DNA is TGCGCCAGCAGCCAGGGACAGGGCACTGAAGCTTTCTTT. The encoded protein is CASSQGQGTEAFF.